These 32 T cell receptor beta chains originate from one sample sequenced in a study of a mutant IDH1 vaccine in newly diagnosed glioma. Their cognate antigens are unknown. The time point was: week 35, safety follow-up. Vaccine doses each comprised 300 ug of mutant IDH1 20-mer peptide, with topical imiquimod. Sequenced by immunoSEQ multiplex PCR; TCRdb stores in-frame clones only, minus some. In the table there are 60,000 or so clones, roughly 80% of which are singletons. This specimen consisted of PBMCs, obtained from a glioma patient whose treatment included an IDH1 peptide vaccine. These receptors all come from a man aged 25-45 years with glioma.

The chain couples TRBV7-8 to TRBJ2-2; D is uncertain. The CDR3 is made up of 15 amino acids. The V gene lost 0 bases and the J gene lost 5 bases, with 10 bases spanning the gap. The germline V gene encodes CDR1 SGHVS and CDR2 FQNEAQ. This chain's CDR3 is CASSLAGETTGELFF. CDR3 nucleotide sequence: TGTGCCAGCAGCTTAGCGGGCGAAACGACCGGGGAGCTGTTTTTT.

CDR3: CASSPWAGSNYGYTF. DNA of the CDR3: TGCGCCAGCAGCCCGTGGGCAGGGTCTAACTATGGCTACACCTTC. The rearrangement uses TRBV5-1 and TRBJ1-2; D is perhaps TRBD1 (5 bases). The CDR3 runs 15 residues. The germline V gene encodes CDR1 SGHRS and CDR2 YFSETQ. Trimming shortened V by 4 bases and J by 0 bases, and 13 bases separated the two germline ends.

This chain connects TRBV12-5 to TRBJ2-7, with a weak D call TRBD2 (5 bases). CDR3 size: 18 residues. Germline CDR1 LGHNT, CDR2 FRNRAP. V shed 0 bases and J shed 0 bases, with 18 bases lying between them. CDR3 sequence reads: CASGLVQVEGITSYEQYF. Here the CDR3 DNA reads TGTGCTAGTGGTTTGGTACAAGTCGAGGGAATTACCTCCTACGAGCAGTACTTC.

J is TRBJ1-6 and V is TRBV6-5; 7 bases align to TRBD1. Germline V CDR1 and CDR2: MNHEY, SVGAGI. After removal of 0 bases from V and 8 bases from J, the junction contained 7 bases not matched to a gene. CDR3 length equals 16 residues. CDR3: CASSYSSRGRYSPLHF. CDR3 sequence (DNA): TGTGCCAGCAGTTACTCGAGCAGGGGGAGGTATTCACCCCTCCACTTT.

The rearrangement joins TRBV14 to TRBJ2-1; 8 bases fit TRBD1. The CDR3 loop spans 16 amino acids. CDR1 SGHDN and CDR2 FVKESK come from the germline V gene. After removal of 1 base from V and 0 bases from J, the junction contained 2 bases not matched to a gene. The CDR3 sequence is CASSQGQGASYNEQFF. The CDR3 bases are TGTGCCAGCAGCCAAGGTCAGGGGGCCTCCTACAATGAGCAGTTCTTC.

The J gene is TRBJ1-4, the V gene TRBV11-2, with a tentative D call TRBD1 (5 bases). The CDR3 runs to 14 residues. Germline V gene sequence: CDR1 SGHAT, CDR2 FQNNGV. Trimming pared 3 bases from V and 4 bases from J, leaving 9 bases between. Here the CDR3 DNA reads TGTGCCAGCAGCTTTGGGGGTGGTAATGAAAAACTGTTTTTT. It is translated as CASSFGGGNEKLFF.

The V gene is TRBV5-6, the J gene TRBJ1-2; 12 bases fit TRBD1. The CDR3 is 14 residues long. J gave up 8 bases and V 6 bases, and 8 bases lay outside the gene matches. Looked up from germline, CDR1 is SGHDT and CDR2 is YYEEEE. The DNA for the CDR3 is TGTGCCAGCACCCCGGGACAGGGGGCTTGGGGCTACACCTTC. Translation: CASTPGQGAWGYTF.

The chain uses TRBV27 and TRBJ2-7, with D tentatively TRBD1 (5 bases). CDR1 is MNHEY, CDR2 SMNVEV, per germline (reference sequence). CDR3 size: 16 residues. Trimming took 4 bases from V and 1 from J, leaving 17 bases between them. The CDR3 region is CASSSPLQGPSYEQYF. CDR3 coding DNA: TGTGCCAGCAGTTCCCCGTTGCAGGGCCCTTCCTACGAGCAGTACTTC.

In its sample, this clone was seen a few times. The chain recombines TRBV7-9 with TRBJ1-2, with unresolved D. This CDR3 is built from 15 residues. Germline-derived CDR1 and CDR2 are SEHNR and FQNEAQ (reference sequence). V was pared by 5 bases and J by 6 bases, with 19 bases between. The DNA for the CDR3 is TGTGCCAGCAGCCGGATCGGGGTCCTTGAGCATGGCTACACCTTC. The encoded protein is CASSRIGVLEHGYTF.

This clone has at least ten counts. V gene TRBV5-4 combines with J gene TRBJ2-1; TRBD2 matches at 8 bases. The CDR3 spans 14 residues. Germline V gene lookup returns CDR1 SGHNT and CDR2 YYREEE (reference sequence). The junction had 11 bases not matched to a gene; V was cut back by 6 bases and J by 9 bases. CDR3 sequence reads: CASTQGLREGEQFF. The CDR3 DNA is TGTGCCAGCACACAGGGTTTACGGGAGGGTGAGCAGTTCTTC.

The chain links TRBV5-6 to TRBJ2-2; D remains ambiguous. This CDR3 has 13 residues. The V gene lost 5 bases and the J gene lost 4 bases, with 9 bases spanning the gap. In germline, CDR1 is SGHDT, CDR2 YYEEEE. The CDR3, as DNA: TGTGCCAGCAGTTTTCGTCCCACCGGGGAGCTGTTTTTT. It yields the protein CASSFRPTGELFF.

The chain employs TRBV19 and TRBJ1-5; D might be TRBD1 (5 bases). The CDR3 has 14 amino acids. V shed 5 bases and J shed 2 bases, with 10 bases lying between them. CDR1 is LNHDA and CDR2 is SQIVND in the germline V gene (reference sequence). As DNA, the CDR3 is TGTGCCAGTAGTCTCCGGGACGGCAATCAGCCCCAGCATTTT. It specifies CASSLRDGNQPQHF.

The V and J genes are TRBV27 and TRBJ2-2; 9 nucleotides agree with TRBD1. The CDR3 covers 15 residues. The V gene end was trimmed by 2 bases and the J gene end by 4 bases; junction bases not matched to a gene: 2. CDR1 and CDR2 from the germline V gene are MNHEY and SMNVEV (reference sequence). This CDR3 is CASSLTGGSTGELFF. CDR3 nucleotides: TGTGCCAGCAGTTTAACAGGGGGCAGCACCGGGGAGCTGTTTTTT.

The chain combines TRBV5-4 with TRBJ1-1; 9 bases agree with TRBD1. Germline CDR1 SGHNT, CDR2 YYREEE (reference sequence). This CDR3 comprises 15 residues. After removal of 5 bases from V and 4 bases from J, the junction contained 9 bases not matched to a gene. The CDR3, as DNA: TGTGCCAGCAGACTGAGACAGGGGGGTTCCACTGAAGCTTTCTTT. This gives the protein CASRLRQGGSTEAFF.

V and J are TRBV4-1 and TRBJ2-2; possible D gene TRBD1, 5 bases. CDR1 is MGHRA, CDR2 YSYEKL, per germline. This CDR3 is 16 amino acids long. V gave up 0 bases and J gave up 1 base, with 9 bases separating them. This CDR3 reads CASSQDWGRNTGELFF. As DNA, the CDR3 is TGCGCCAGCAGCCAAGATTGGGGCAGGAACACCGGGGAGCTGTTTTTT.

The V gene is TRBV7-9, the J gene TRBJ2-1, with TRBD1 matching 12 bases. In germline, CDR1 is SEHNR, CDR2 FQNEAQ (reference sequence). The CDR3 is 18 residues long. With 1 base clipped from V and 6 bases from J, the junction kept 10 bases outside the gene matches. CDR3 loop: CASSLGLGQGANGNEQFF. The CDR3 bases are TGTGCCAGCAGCTTAGGGTTGGGACAGGGGGCGAATGGCAATGAGCAGTTCTTC.

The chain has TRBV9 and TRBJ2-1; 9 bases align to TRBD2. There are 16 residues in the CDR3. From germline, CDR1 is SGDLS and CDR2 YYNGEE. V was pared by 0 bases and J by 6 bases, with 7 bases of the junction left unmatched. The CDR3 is CASSVALAGGPNEQFF. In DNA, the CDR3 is TGTGCCAGCAGCGTAGCCTTGGCGGGGGGGCCCAATGAGCAGTTCTTC. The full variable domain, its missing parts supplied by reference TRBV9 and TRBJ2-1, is DSGVTQTPKHLITATGQRVTLRCSPRSGDLSVYWYQQSLDQGLQFLIQYYNGEERAKGNILERFSAQQFPDLHSELNLSSLELGDSALYFCASSVALAGGPNEQFFGPGTRLTVL.

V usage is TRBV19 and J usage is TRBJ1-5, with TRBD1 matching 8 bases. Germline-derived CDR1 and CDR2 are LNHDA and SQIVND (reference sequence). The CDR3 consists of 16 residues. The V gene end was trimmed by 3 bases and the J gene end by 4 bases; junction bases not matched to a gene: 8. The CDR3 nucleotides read TGTGCCAGTAGTATTTTTCTCGGACAGGGAAATCAGCCCCAGCATTTT. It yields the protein CASSIFLGQGNQPQHF.

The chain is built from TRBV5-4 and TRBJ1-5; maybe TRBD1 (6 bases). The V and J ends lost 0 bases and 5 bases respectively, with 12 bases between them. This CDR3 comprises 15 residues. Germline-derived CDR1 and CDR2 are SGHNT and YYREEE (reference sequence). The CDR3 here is CASSLDGGQDQPQHF. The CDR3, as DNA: TGTGCCAGCAGCTTGGACGGGGGGCAGGATCAGCCCCAGCATTTT.

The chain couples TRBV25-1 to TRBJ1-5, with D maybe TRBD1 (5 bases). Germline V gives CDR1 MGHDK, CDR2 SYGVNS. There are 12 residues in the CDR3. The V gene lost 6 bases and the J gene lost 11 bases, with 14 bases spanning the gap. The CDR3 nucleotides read TGTGCCAGCAGGGCTGAAGGGGAGGCCCAGCATTTT. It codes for CASRAEGEAQHF. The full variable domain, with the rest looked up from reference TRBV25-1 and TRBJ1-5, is EADIYQTPRYLVIGTGKKITLECSQTMGHDKMYWYQQDPGMELHLIHYSYGVNSTEKGDLSSESTVSRIRTEHFPLTLESARPSHTSQYLCASRAEGEAQHFGDGTRLSIL.

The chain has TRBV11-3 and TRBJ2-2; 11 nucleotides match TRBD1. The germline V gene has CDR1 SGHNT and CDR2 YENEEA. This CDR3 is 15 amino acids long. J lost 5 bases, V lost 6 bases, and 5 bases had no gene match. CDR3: CASSPGQGVTGELFF. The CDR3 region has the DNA TGTGCCAGCAGTCCGGGACAGGGGGTTACCGGGGAGCTGTTTTTT. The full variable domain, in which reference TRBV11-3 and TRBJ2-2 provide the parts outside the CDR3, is EAGVVQSPRYKIIEKKQPVAFWCNPISGHNTLYWYLQNLGQGPELLIRYENEEAVDDSQLPKDRFSAERLKGVDSTLKIQPAELGDSAVYLCASSPGQGVTGELFFGEGSRLTVL.

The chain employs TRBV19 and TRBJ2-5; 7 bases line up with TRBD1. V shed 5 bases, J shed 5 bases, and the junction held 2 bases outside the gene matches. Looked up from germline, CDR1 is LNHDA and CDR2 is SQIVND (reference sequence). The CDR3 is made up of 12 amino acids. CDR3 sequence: CASSDRAETQYF. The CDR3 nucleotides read TGTGCCAGTAGTGACAGGGCGGAGACCCAGTACTTC.

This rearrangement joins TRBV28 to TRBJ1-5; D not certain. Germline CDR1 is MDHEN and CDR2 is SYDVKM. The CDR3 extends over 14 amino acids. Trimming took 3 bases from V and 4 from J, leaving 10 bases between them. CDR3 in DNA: TGTGCCAGCAGTTTTCATGGAGGGAATCAGCCCCAGCATTTT. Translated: CASSFHGGNQPQHF.

The CDR3 loop reads CSVLRGGGYEQYF. CDR3 nucleotides: TGCAGCGTGCTGCGGGGGGGCGGCTACGAGCAGTACTTC. This rearrangement joins TRBV29-1 to TRBJ2-7; 9 bases fit TRBD2. The CDR3 contains 13 residues. V lost 6 bases to trimming and J lost 3 bases; unmatched junction nucleotides: 6. Per the germline V gene, CDR1 is SQVTM and CDR2 is ANQGSEA.

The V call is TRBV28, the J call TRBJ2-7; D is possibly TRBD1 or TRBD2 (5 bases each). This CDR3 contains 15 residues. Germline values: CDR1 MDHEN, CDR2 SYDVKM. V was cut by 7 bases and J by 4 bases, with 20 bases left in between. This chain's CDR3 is CASTHWLGERYEQYF. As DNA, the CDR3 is TGTGCCAGCACCCATTGGCTGGGGGAGAGGTACGAGCAGTACTTC.

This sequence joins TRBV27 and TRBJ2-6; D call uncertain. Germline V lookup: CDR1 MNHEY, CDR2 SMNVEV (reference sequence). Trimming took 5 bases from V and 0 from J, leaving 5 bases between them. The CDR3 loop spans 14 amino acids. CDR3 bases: TGTGCCAGCAGTCAATCCTCTGGGGCCAACGTCCTGACTTTC. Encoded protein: CASSQSSGANVLTF.

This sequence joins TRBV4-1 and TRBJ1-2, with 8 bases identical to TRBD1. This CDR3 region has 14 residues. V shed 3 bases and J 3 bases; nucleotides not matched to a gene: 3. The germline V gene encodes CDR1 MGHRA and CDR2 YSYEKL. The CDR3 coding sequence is TGCGCCAGCAGCCATCCAGGGGGCTACTATGGCTACACCTTC. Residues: CASSHPGGYYGYTF.

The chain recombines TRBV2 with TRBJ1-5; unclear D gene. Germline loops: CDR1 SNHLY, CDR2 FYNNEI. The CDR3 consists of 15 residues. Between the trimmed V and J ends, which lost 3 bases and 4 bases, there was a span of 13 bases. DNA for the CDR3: TGTGCCAGCAGTGAGAGGGCCTTGGCTAATCAGCCCCAGCATTTT. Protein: CASSERALANQPQHF.

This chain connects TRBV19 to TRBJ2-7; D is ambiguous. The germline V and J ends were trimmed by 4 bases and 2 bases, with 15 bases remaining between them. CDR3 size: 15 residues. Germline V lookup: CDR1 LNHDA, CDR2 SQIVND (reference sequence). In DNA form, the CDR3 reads TGTGCCAGTAGTACGACCCTATGGACGGCCTACGAGCAGTACTTC. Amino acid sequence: CASSTTLWTAYEQYF.

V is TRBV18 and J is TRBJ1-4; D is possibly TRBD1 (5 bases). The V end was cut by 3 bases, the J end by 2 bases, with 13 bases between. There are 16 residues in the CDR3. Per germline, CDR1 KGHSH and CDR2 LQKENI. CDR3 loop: CASSPPGGPTNEKLFF. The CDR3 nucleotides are TGTGCCAGCTCACCGCCCGGGGGTCCGACTAATGAAAAACTGTTTTTT.

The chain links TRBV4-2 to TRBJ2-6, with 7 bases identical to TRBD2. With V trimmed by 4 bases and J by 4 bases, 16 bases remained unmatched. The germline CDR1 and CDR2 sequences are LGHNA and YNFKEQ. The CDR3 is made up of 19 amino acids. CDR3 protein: CASSRDQDPGRAGANVLTF. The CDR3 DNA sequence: TGTGCCAGCAGCCGAGATCAAGATCCAGGGAGGGCCGGGGCCAACGTCCTGACTTTC.

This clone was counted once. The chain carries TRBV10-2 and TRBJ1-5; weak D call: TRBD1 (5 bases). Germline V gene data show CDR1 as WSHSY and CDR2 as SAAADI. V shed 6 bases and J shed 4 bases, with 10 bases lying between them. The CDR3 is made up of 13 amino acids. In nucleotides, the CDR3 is TGCGCCAGCAGGAGGGGCCAAAATCAGCCCCAGCATTTT. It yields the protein CASRRGQNQPQHF.